This T cell receptor beta chain was documented in a study of cytomegalovirus exposure and HLA in healthy donors. As to this clone: Antigen unknown.

General study points: In an earlier analysis, productive rearrangement rates for most beta V segments clustered near 87% or 30%. Reports state that TCR beta sequences accurately predicted most subjects' HLA-A and HLA-B alleles. Cytomegalovirus-associated TCR beta chains were listed, numbering approximately 150.

There were likely unrecorded immune exposures, though donors were nominally healthy when sampled. Amplification used 60 Vbeta primers and 13 Jbeta primers. The data were produced by immunoSEQ multiplex PCR, yet TCRdb's version contains in-frame clones alone and is incomplete. The sample records fewer than 95,000 clones, 75% to 90% being singletons. This TCR was recovered from a man aged 35 to 55 in good health and CMV-seropositive. Sample: PBMCs.

In DNA, the CDR3 is TGTGCCAGCAGCCCCGGACTTGGCGAGCAGTACTTC. Its translation: CASSPGLGEQYF. The chain recombines TRBV7-3 with TRBJ2-7, with D perhaps TRBD2 (5 bases). Looked up from germline, CDR1 is SGHTA and CDR2 is FQGTGA. V lost 5 bases and J 6 bases, leaving 11 bases between the germline ends. The CDR3 has 12 residues.